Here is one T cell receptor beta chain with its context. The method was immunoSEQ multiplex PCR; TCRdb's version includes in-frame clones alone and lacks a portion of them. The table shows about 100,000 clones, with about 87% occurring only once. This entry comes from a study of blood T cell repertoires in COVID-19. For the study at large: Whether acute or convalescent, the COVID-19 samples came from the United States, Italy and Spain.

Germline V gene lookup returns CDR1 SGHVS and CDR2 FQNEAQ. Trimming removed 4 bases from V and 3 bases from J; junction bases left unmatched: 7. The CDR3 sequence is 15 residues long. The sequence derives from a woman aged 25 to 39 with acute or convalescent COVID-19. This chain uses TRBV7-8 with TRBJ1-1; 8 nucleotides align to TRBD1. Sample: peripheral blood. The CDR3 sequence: CASSSIQGEDTEAFF. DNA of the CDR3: TGTGCCAGCAGCTCGATACAGGGGGAGGACACTGAAGCTTTCTTT.